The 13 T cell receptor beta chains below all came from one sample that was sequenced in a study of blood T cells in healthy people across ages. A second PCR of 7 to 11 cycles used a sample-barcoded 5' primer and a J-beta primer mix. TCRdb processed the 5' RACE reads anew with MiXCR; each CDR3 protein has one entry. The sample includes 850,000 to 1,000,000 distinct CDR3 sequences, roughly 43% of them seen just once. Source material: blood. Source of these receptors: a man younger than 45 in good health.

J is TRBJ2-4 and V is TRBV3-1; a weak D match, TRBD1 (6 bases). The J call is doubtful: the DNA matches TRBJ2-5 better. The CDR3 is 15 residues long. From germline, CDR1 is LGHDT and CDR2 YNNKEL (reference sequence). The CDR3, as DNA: TGTGCCAGCAGCCAAGAATACAGGGAGTGGGAGACCCAGTACTTC. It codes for CASSQEYREWETQYF.

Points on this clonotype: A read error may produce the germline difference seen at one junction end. CDR3 coding DNA: TGTGCCACCAGTGATTTGCCAATGACTAGCGCCTACACCCGGGAGCTGTTTTTT. This translates into CATSDLPMTSAYTRELFF. The chain has TRBV24-1 and TRBJ2-2, with 8 bases identical to TRBD2. This CDR3 contains 18 residues. In germline, CDR1 is KGHDR, CDR2 SFDVKD.

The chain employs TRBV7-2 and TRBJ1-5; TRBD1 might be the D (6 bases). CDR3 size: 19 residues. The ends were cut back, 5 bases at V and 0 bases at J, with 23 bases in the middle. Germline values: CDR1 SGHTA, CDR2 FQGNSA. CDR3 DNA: TGTGCCAGCAGCGGAAGTATTGTTCCGACAGGCCTTAGCAATCAGCCCCAGCATTTT. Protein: CASSGSIVPTGLSNQPQHF.

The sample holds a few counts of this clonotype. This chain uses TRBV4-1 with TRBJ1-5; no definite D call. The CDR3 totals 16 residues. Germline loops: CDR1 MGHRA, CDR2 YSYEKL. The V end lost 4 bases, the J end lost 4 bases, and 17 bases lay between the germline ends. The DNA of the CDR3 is TGCGCCAGCAGCCCTTCCGGGGAGGTGGGAAATCAGCCCCAGCATTTT. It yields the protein CASSPSGEVGNQPQHF.

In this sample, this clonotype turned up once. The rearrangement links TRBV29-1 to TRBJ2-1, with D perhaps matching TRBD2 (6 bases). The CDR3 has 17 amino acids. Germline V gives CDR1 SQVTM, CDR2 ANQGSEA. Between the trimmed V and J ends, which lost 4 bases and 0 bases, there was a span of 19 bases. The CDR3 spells CSVGGMGGSSSYNEQFF. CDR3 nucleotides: TGCAGCGTTGGGGGGATGGGGGGTTCAAGCTCCTACAATGAGCAGTTCTTC.

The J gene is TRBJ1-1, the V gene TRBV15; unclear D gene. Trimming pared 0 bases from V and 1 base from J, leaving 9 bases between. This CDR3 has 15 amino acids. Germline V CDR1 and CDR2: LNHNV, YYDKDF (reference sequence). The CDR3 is CATSRDDITNTEAFF. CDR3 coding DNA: TGTGCCACCAGCAGAGATGACATTACGAACACTGAAGCTTTCTTT.

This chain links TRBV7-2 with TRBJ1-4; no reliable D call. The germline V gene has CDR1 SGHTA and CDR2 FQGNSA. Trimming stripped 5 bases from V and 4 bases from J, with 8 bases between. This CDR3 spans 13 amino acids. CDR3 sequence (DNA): TGTGCCAGCAGCAGGATGGGTAATGAAAAACTGTTTTTT. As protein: CASSRMGNEKLFF. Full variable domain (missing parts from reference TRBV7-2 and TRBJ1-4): GAGVSQSPSNKVTEKGKDVELRCDPISGHTALYWYRQSLGQGLEFLIYFQGNSAPDKSGLPSDRFSAERTGGSVSTLTIQRTQQEDSAVYLCASSRMGNEKLFFGSGTQLSVL.

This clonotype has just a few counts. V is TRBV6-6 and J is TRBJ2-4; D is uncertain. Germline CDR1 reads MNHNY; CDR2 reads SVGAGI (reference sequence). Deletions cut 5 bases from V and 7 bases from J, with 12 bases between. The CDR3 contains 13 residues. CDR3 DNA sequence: TGTGCCAGCAGTACTGGGGTAGGGAACATTCAGTACTTC. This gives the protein CASSTGVGNIQYF.

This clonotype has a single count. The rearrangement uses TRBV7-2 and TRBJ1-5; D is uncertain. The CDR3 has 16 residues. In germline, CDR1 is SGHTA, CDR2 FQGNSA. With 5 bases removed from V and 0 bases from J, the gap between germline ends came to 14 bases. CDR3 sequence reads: CASSPNRSDSNQPQHF. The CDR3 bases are TGTGCCAGCAGCCCCAACCGGAGTGATAGCAATCAGCCCCAGCATTTT. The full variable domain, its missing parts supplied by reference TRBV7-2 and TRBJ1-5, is GAGVSQSPSNKVTEKGKDVELRCDPISGHTALYWYRQSLGQGLEFLIYFQGNSAPDKSGLPSDRFSAERTGGSVSTLTIQRTQQEDSAVYLCASSPNRSDSNQPQHFGDGTRLSIL.

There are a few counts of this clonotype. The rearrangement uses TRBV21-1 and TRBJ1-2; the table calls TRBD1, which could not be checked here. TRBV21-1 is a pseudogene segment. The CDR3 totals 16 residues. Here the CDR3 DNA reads TGTGCCAGCAGCAAAGCGGGGCAGGGGGCGCAACATGGCTACACCTTC. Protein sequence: CASSKAGQGAQHGYTF.

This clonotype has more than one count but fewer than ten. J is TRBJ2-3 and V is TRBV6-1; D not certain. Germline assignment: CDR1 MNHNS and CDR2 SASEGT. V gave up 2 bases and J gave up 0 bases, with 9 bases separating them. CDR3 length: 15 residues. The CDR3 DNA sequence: TGTGCCAGCAGTGAACGGGTCAGAAGCACAGATACGCAGTATTTT. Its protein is CASSERVRSTDTQYF.

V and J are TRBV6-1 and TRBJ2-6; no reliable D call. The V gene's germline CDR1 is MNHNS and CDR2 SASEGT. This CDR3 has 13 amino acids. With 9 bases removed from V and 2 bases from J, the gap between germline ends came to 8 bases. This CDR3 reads CASQYPGANVLTF. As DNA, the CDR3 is TGTGCCAGTCAATACCCTGGGGCCAACGTCCTGACTTTC.

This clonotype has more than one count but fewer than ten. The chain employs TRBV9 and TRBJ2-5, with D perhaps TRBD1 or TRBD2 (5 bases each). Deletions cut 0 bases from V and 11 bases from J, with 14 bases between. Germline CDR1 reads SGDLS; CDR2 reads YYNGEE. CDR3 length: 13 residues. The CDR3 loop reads CASSVALKGEQYF. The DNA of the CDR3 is TGTGCCAGCAGCGTAGCGCTTAAAGGGGAGCAGTACTTC.